Detailed here is one T cell receptor (beta chain). Its antigen target is currently unknown. Per-base qualities were not stored, and no clone one base away is much larger. TCRbeta CDR3 regions were amplified from genomic DNA by means of the immunoSEQ Assay, a bias-controlled multiplex PCR. In the original analysis: The number of nucleated cells in each sample was estimated by amplification of reference gene primers within the assay. Sequence reads were collapsed and filtered to measure the absolute abundance of every unique TCRbeta CDR3 rearrangement. For each sample, productive Simpson clonality was calculated as the square root of Simpson's diversity index over productive rearrangements. TCRdb took over this immuneACCESS table, retaining in-frame rearrangements with V and J assigned. Such tables are incomplete; in checked studies, under half of the missing clones stem from an unresolved V gene, and the remainder is unexplained. That table gives V, J and clone size, and the DNA gave D and trimming. In this sample the table shows 140,000 to 150,000 clones, approximately 90% of which occur a single time. Around 4.2% of the sample is in the top ten clones.

The CDR1 and CDR2 encoded by the germline V gene are SGHDT and YYEEEE. V is cut back by 2 bases and J by 12 bases, with 9 bases in the junction unmatched. The CDR3 has 13 amino acids, counting the end cysteine and phenylalanine. The sequence is cut down to CDR3 DNA, 39 bases in frame from base 1. Participants in the prospective study were enrolled through a virtual design, were aged roughly 18 to 90 years, and lived in roughly 24 United States geographic areas. To assign participants to cohorts, the prospective study relied on clinical history that participants themselves reported in a screening survey and a study questionnaire. Recovered participants in ImmuneRACE Cohort 3 were defined as having two consecutive negative NP/OP PCR tests, clearance from a healthcare professional, or resolution of symptoms. Each participant in the prospective study had whole blood, serum and a nasopharyngeal or oropharyngeal swab collected by mobile phlebotomists. Over a 2-month period, participants in the prospective study had the option of providing additional blood draws and questionnaires. Prospective study blood samples were shipped either frozen or at room temperature before DNA extraction.

The sample is drawn from a study of blood T cell repertoires in COVID-19 (dated by TCRdb to the early 2020s). Regarding the study in general: The collaborator samples originated in the United States, Italy and Spain and spanned the acute and convalescent phases of COVID-19. Where available, HLA class I and class II types were taken from metadata supplied by the sample provider and were not determined by assay-based typing. A freely available public database, intended as a resource for researchers studying the immune response to SARS-CoV-2, is where the repertoires were released. The dataset comprised deeply sampled blood TCRbeta repertoires from subjects exposed to, actively infected with, or recovered from COVID-19. Samples came from the ongoing ImmuneRACE study (first 160 participants) plus 1,254 subjects from 6 global collaborators. The material from the prospective study consisted of cDNA or gDNA derived from T cells, B-cell-depleted T cells, or PBMCs. Sample metadata almost always included a de-identified subject ID, COVID-19 status, age in years and sex.

Results the study describes overall, beyond this receptor: The quantity of clinical and demographic metadata differed by source and by participant and was supplied without curation.

Sequences were obtained from PBMCs or T cells enriched from blood (not recorded which). Recombination joined TRBV5-6 with TRBJ1-2; 8 nucleotides in the junction match TRBD1. This clonotype was obtained from a man over 45 who had recovered from COVID-19. The CDR3 loop reads CASSFGVDRDNTF. DNA sequence: TGTGCCAGCAGCTTCGGGGTGGACAGGGACAACACCTTC.